The 2 T cell receptor beta chains below come from one sample, sequenced in a study of control samples from healthy donors and cancer patients (dated by TCRdb to about 2020). Library preparation was by the immunoSEQ multiplex PCR assay. TCRdb obtained this table from immuneACCESS and retained in-frame rearrangements with V and J assigned. These tables miss some clones; where compared with another copy, unresolved V genes account for less than half of the shortfall, and the remainder is unexplained. Across this sample there are about 160,000 clones, with 92% seen only once. The top ten hold roughly 0.7% of the sample. Material for sequencing was blood. These TCRs come from a young woman in good health.

This chain connects TRBV9 to TRBJ2-1; TRBD1 or TRBD2 may be the D gene (5 bases each). The ends were cut back, 2 bases at V and 0 bases at J, with 9 bases in the middle. This CDR3 has 15 amino acids. Germline CDR1 and CDR2: SGDLS and YYNGEE. CDR3: CASSVSGGSYNEQFF. For the CDR3, the DNA is TGTGCCAGCAGCGTTAGTGGGGGCTCCTACAATGAGCAGTTCTTC.

This rearrangement joins TRBV5-1 to TRBJ2-1; 7 positions match TRBD1. The V and J ends lost 2 bases and 8 bases, in that order; junction bases with no gene match: 13. The CDR3 extends over 16 amino acids. Germline assignment: CDR1 SGHRS and CDR2 YFSETQ. Here the CDR3 reads CASSFETGTAFHEQFF. The DNA for the CDR3 is TGCGCCAGCAGCTTTGAAACCGGGACAGCTTTCCATGAGCAGTTCTTC.